These T cell receptor beta chains were read from a single sample in a study of shared clonotypes between healthy human individuals. Profiling relied on immunoSEQ multiplex PCR, and the TCRdb table lists in-frame clones only, not all of them. The data contain 500,000 to 650,000 clones, around 80% of them singletons. What was sequenced was PBMCs. These receptors were collected from a woman between 40 and 55 years old in good health. Some clones in this sample may be carry-over from other donors' samples. Each CDR3 is given with its conserved first and last residue. The D gene is left open where the match is weak. The listing skips clone size in some rows; elsewhere it reads once, few, many or a size class.

abundance: NA; j_gene: TRBJ2-2; d_gene: NA; v_gene: TRBV29-1; CDR3aa: CSADRGTGELFF; CDR3nt: TGCAGCGCCGATCGGGGCACCGGGGAGCTGTTTTTT
abundance: once; j_gene: TRBJ2-7; d_gene: TRBD2; v_gene: TRBV27; CDR3aa: CASSPKGGRQSYEQYF; CDR3nt: TGTGCCAGCAGTCCTAAGGGCGGGAGGCAGTCCTACGAGCAGTACTTC
abundance: NA; j_gene: TRBJ2-7; d_gene: TRBD2; v_gene: TRBV7-9; CDR3aa: CASSRGLGLASYEQYF; CDR3nt: TGTGCCAGCAGCCGAGGGCTGGGACTAGCGAGCTACGAGCAGTACTTC
abundance: once; j_gene: TRBJ2-3; d_gene: NA; v_gene: TRBV7-3; CDR3aa: CASSLSAMGPLSTDTQYF; CDR3nt: TGTGCCAGCAGCTTAAGTGCGATGGGGCCACTTAGCACAGATACGCAGTATTTT
abundance: NA; j_gene: TRBJ2-3; d_gene: NA; v_gene: TRBV27; CDR3aa: CASSLAPTFTDTQYF; CDR3nt: TGTGCCAGCAGTTTAGCCCCCACCTTCACAGATACGCAGTATTTT
abundance: NA; j_gene: TRBJ2-7; d_gene: TRBD1; v_gene: TRBV19; CDR3aa: CASSIRTGGSYEQYF; CDR3nt: TGTGCCAGTAGTATAAGGACAGGGGGCTCCTACGAGCAGTACTTC
abundance: once; j_gene: TRBJ2-3; d_gene: TRBD2; v_gene: TRBV7-9; CDR3aa: CASSSGTSATDTQYF; CDR3nt: TGTGCCAGCAGCTCCGGGACTAGCGCCACAGATACGCAGTATTTT
abundance: NA; j_gene: TRBJ2-3; d_gene: TRBD1; v_gene: TRBV6-5; CDR3aa: CASRKTGSADTQYF; CDR3nt: TGTGCCAGCAGAAAGACAGGGAGCGCAGATACGCAGTATTTT
abundance: NA; j_gene: TRBJ2-7; d_gene: NA; v_gene: TRBV7-7; CDR3aa: CASSLSFPPGEQYF; CDR3nt: TGTGCTAGCAGCCTAAGCTTCCCCCCGGGCGAGCAGTACTTC
abundance: NA; j_gene: TRBJ2-7; d_gene: TRBD2; v_gene: TRBV4-2; CDR3aa: CASSQELTGLVDSYEQYF; CDR3nt: TGTGCCAGCAGCCAAGAGCTTACGGGACTAGTTGACTCCTACGAGCAGTACTTC
abundance: few; j_gene: TRBJ2-3; d_gene: NA; v_gene: TRBV5-5; CDR3aa: CATNGAGTDTQYF; CDR3nt: TGTGCCACCAACGGGGCGGGCACAGATACGCAGTATTTT
abundance: NA; j_gene: TRBJ2-7; d_gene: NA; v_gene: TRBV10-1; CDR3aa: CASSEAGVPYEQYF; CDR3nt: TGCGCCAGCAGTGAGGCAGGGGTTCCCTACGAGCAGTACTTC
abundance: NA; j_gene: TRBJ2-7; d_gene: NA; v_gene: TRBV7-8; CDR3aa: CVSSSLRYSPYEQYF; CDR3nt: TGTGTCAGCAGTTCCCTCCGCTACTCACCCTACGAGCAGTACTTC
abundance: NA; j_gene: TRBJ2-7; d_gene: NA; v_gene: TRBV27; CDR3aa: CASSLKQGSLSYEQYF; CDR3nt: TGTGCCAGCAGTTTGAAACAGGGTTCTCTTTCCTACGAGCAGTACTTC
abundance: NA; j_gene: TRBJ2-2; d_gene: NA; v_gene: TRBV11-3; CDR3aa: CASSLPYGELFF; CDR3nt: TGTGCCAGCAGCTTACCGTACGGGGAGCTGTTTTTT
abundance: NA; j_gene: TRBJ1-1; d_gene: NA; v_gene: TRBV4-3; CDR3aa: CASSLNSRWNTEAFF; CDR3nt: TGCGCCAGCAGCCTAAATTCCAGATGGAACACTGAAGCTTTCTTT
abundance: NA; j_gene: TRBJ1-1; d_gene: TRBD1; v_gene: TRBV10-3; CDR3aa: CAISEPNRDRGLGTEAFF; CDR3nt: TGTGCCATCAGTGAGCCCAACCGGGACAGGGGGCTTGGTACTGAAGCTTTCTTT
abundance: NA; j_gene: TRBJ2-3; d_gene: TRBD1; v_gene: TRBV7-9; CDR3aa: CASLRQGQDTQYF; CDR3nt: TGTGCCAGTTTACGACAGGGTCAAGATACGCAGTATTTT
abundance: NA; j_gene: TRBJ2-1; d_gene: TRBD2; v_gene: TRBV7-2; CDR3aa: CASRPAGNYNEQFF; CDR3nt: TGTGCCAGCAGACCAGCGGGAAACTACAATGAGCAGTTCTTC
abundance: NA; j_gene: TRBJ2-1; d_gene: NA; v_gene: TRBV7-2; CDR3aa: CASSLVGFKNNEQFF; CDR3nt: TGTGCCAGCAGCTTAGTAGGGTTCAAGAACAATGAGCAGTTCTTC
abundance: NA; j_gene: TRBJ1-5; d_gene: NA; v_gene: TRBV27; CDR3aa: CASSLYPNRDGGYSNQPQHF; CDR3nt: TGTGCCAGCAGTTTATACCCCAACAGGGACGGGGGGTATAGCAATCAGCCCCAGCATTTT
abundance: NA; j_gene: TRBJ2-2; d_gene: TRBD2; v_gene: TRBV27; CDR3aa: CASKRSVAGSNTGELFF; CDR3nt: TGTGCCAGCAAACGGTCAGTAGCGGGGTCGAACACCGGGGAGCTGTTTTTT
abundance: once; j_gene: TRBJ2-7; d_gene: NA; v_gene: TRBV21-1; CDR3aa: CANHRWPSYEQYF; CDR3nt: TGTGCCAACCACAGGTGGCCATCCTACGAGCAGTACTTC
abundance: NA; j_gene: TRBJ2-3; d_gene: TRBD2; v_gene: TRBV18; CDR3aa: CASSPRGLATDTQYF; CDR3nt: TGTGCCAGCTCGCCACGGGGACTAGCAACAGATACGCAGTATTTT
abundance: NA; j_gene: TRBJ2-1; d_gene: TRBD2; v_gene: TRBV5-1; CDR3aa: CASSLGGGSHNEQFF; CDR3nt: TGCGCCAGCAGCTTGGGGGGCGGGAGCCACAATGAGCAGTTCTTC
abundance: NA; j_gene: TRBJ2-7; d_gene: NA; v_gene: TRBV2; CDR3aa: CATSNYEQYF; CDR3nt: TGTGCCACTAGTAACTACGAGCAGTACTTC
abundance: NA; j_gene: TRBJ1-1; d_gene: NA; v_gene: TRBV7-9; CDR3aa: CASSRGGLNTEAFF; CDR3nt: TGTGCCAGCAGCAGAGGGGGACTGAACACTGAAGCTTTCTTT
abundance: NA; j_gene: TRBJ2-3; d_gene: NA; v_gene: TRBV4-1; CDR3aa: CASSRQIYSEASTDTQYF; CDR3nt: TGCGCCAGCAGCCGGCAAATATACAGCGAAGCTAGCACAGATACGCAGTATTTT
abundance: NA; j_gene: TRBJ2-4; d_gene: NA; v_gene: TRBV6-1; CDR3aa: CASSEEGGGGIQYF; CDR3nt: TGTGCCAGCAGTGAAGAGGGAGGGGGGGGCATTCAGTACTTC
abundance: many; j_gene: TRBJ2-5; d_gene: NA; v_gene: TRBV5-1; CDR3aa: CASSLEAGSRETQYF; CDR3nt: TGCGCCAGCAGCTTGGAGGCGGGATCCAGAGAGACCCAGTACTTC
abundance: once; j_gene: TRBJ1-2; d_gene: TRBD1; v_gene: TRBV5-6; CDR3aa: CASSLARDRGRSGYTF; CDR3nt: TGTGCCAGCAGCTTGGCGCGGGACAGGGGGCGAAGTGGCTACACCTTC
abundance: NA; j_gene: TRBJ1-4; d_gene: NA; v_gene: TRBV7-2; CDR3aa: CASSPSFAEKLFF; CDR3nt: TGTGCCAGCAGCCCGTCCTTTGCGGAAAAACTGTTTTTT
abundance: few; j_gene: TRBJ2-7; d_gene: TRBD1; v_gene: TRBV5-6; CDR3aa: CASSLDGQGWEQYF; CDR3nt: TGTGCCAGCAGCTTGGACGGACAGGGTTGGGAGCAGTACTTC
abundance: NA; j_gene: TRBJ2-1; d_gene: TRBD2; v_gene: TRBV2; CDR3aa: CASRGWTSGYNEQFF; CDR3nt: TGTGCCAGCAGGGGGTGGACTAGCGGATACAATGAGCAGTTCTTC
abundance: few; j_gene: TRBJ1-1; d_gene: TRBD1; v_gene: TRBV4-2; CDR3aa: CASSRDREGTEAFF; CDR3nt: TGTGCCAGCAGCAGGGACAGGGAGGGCACTGAAGCTTTCTTT
abundance: NA; j_gene: TRBJ1-2; d_gene: NA; v_gene: TRBV2; CDR3aa: CASTASRVYGYTF; CDR3nt: TGTGCCAGCACCGCGAGCAGAGTATATGGCTACACCTTC
abundance: few; j_gene: TRBJ1-5; d_gene: NA; v_gene: TRBV7-9; CDR3aa: CASSLGTAYQPQHF; CDR3nt: TGTGCCAGCAGCTTAGGGACCGCGTACCAGCCCCAGCATTTT
abundance: few; j_gene: TRBJ2-7; d_gene: NA; v_gene: TRBV2; CDR3aa: CASSATATYEQYF; CDR3nt: TGTGCCAGCAGTGCGACAGCGACCTACGAGCAGTACTTC
abundance: NA; j_gene: TRBJ2-7; d_gene: TRBD1; v_gene: TRBV30; CDR3aa: CAWARGQGEAYEQYF; CDR3nt: TGTGCCTGGGCCAGGGGACAGGGCGAAGCCTACGAGCAGTACTTC
abundance: NA; j_gene: TRBJ2-7; d_gene: TRBD2; v_gene: TRBV5-1; CDR3aa: CASSLGGSGSNEQYF; CDR3nt: TGCGCCAGCAGCTTGGGGGGTAGCGGGAGTAACGAGCAGTACTTC
abundance: many; j_gene: TRBJ1-2; d_gene: NA; v_gene: TRBV5-5; CDR3aa: CASSPLRSGYTF; CDR3nt: TGTGCCAGCAGCCCACTTAGATCTGGCTACACCTTC
abundance: NA; j_gene: TRBJ2-1; d_gene: TRBD2; v_gene: TRBV29-1; CDR3aa: CSGRLAGGHNEQFF; CDR3nt: TGCAGCGGAAGACTAGCGGGAGGGCACAATGAGCAGTTCTTC
abundance: NA; j_gene: TRBJ2-5; d_gene: TRBD2; v_gene: TRBV7-3; CDR3aa: CASSLGLAGGETQYF; CDR3nt: TGTGCCAGCAGCTTAGGCCTAGCGGGAGGAGAGACCCAGTACTTC
abundance: once; j_gene: TRBJ1-2; d_gene: NA; v_gene: TRBV6-5; CDR3aa: CASSYSGRHINYGYTF; CDR3nt: TGTGCCAGCAGTTACTCCGGCAGGCATATCAACTATGGCTACACCTTC
abundance: NA; j_gene: TRBJ2-1; d_gene: NA; v_gene: TRBV10-2; CDR3aa: CASRRDIDNEQFF; CDR3nt: TGCGCCAGCCGCCGGGACATCGACAATGAGCAGTTCTTC
abundance: NA; j_gene: TRBJ1-5; d_gene: NA; v_gene: TRBV5-5; CDR3aa: CASSPNSLNRDYSNQPQHF; CDR3nt: TGTGCCAGCAGCCCAAATTCCCTAAACAGGGATTATAGCAATCAGCCCCAGCATTTT
abundance: NA; j_gene: TRBJ2-7; d_gene: NA; v_gene: TRBV7-2; CDR3aa: CASRKGVEAYEQYF; CDR3nt: TGTGCCAGCAGGAAAGGCGTCGAAGCCTACGAGCAGTACTTC
abundance: NA; j_gene: TRBJ2-5; d_gene: NA; v_gene: TRBV2; CDR3aa: CASSGGAGETQYF; CDR3nt: TGTGCCAGCAGTGGCGGGGCGGGCGAGACCCAGTACTTC
abundance: NA; j_gene: TRBJ2-2; d_gene: NA; v_gene: TRBV6-4; CDR3aa: CASSDSGRANTGELFF; CDR3nt: TGTGCCAGCAGTGACTCGGGCCGGGCGAACACCGGGGAGCTGTTTTTT
abundance: NA; j_gene: TRBJ1-2; d_gene: TRBD1; v_gene: TRBV27; CDR3aa: CASSLGTGGAAYGYTF; CDR3nt: TGTGCCAGCAGTTTAGGGACAGGGGGGGCGGCCTATGGCTACACCTTC
abundance: NA; j_gene: TRBJ2-1; d_gene: TRBD2; v_gene: TRBV2; CDR3aa: CASREIGLAGDEQFF; CDR3nt: TGTGCCAGCAGGGAAATCGGGCTAGCGGGCGATGAGCAGTTCTTC
abundance: NA; j_gene: TRBJ2-4; d_gene: TRBD1; v_gene: TRBV18; CDR3aa: CASSPGQGENIQYF; CDR3nt: TGTGCCAGCTCACCCGGACAGGGGGAAAACATTCAGTACTTC
abundance: NA; j_gene: TRBJ2-2; d_gene: TRBD2; v_gene: TRBV18; CDR3aa: CASSPTSGANTGELFF; CDR3nt: TGTGCCAGCTCCCCAACTAGCGGGGCGAACACCGGGGAGCTGTTTTTT
abundance: NA; j_gene: TRBJ2-7; d_gene: NA; v_gene: TRBV11-2; CDR3aa: CASSFSRGYEQYF; CDR3nt: TGTGCCAGCAGCTTCTCGAGGGGCTACGAGCAGTACTTC
abundance: NA; j_gene: TRBJ2-6; d_gene: TRBD2; v_gene: TRBV7-2; CDR3aa: CASTSGYAGANVLTF; CDR3nt: TGTGCCAGCACTAGCGGGTATGCTGGGGCCAACGTCCTGACTTTC